The 22 T cell receptor beta chains reported below all come from one sample, sequenced in a study of PD-1 blockade in classical Hodgkin lymphoma. Indicated time point: cycle 4 day 1 (C4D1), after around six weeks of nivolumab. All trial patients relapsed after autologous stem cell transplantation. Out of thawed PBMCs, magnetic negative selection purified CD4+ T cells. Some clones are missing from TCRdb's copy, which holds only in-frame ones; the method was immunoSEQ multiplex PCR. Counted here are some 30,000 clones, approximately 89% occurring once; the ten biggest clones make up over 2%. This specimen was CD4+ T cells from blood, taken before the fourth cycle of nivolumab. All receptors derive from a human donor with classical Hodgkin lymphoma.

The chain joins TRBV2 to TRBJ1-2; D gene unclear. V lost 4 bases and J 5 bases, leaving 17 bases between the germline ends. The CDR3 length is 15 residues. CDR1 is SNHLY, CDR2 FYNNEI, per germline. CDR3 sequence: CASSVKQNGGYGYTF. The CDR3 DNA reads TGTGCCAGCAGTGTTAAACAGAACGGCGGATATGGCTACACCTTC.

This chain joins TRBV4-2 and TRBJ2-3; D is unclear. The length of the CDR3 is 16 residues. In germline, CDR1 is LGHNA, CDR2 YNFKEQ. Trimming took 0 bases from V and 0 from J, leaving 10 bases between them. CDR3 bases: TGTGCCAGCAGCCAAGATTACGCCAGAAGCACAGATACGCAGTATTTT. As protein: CASSQDYARSTDTQYF.

The chain recombines TRBV25-1 with TRBJ2-7; TRBD2 aligns across 12 bases. The CDR3 spans 16 residues. Germline-derived CDR1 and CDR2 are MGHDK and SYGVNS. J lost 2 bases, V lost 4 bases, and 6 bases had no gene match. For the CDR3, the DNA is TGTGCCAGCAGTGGAGGGCTAGCGGGAGGGCCCTACGAGCAGTACTTC. This encodes CASSGGLAGGPYEQYF.

The genes are TRBV13 and TRBJ2-2, with TRBD2 matching 11 bases. The V gene's germline CDR1 is PRHDT and CDR2 FYEKMQ (reference sequence). V shed 6 bases and J 7 bases; nucleotides not matched to a gene: 7. This CDR3 spans 15 amino acids. DNA for the CDR3: TGTGCCAGCAGTTCCGGACTAGCGGGCCACGGGGAGCTGTTTTTT. The encoded protein is CASSSGLAGHGELFF. Supplemented by reference TRBV13 and TRBJ2-2, the full variable domain reads AAGVIQSPRHLIKEKRETATLKCYPIPRHDTVYWYQQGPGQDPQFLISFYEKMQSDKGSIPDRFSAQQFSDYHSELNMSSLELGDSALYFCASSSGLAGHGELFFGEGSRLTVL.

The chain is built from TRBV7-9 and TRBJ2-1; 14 nucleotides line up with TRBD2. The CDR3 has 17 residues. Germline V lookup: CDR1 SEHNR, CDR2 FQNEAQ (reference sequence). J lost 9 bases, V lost 5 bases, and 12 bases had no gene match. The CDR3: CASSGQGLAGEGGEQFF. The CDR3 bases are TGTGCCAGCAGCGGGCAGGGACTAGCGGGAGAAGGGGGTGAGCAGTTCTTC.

J is TRBJ2-1 and V is TRBV4-3, with TRBD2 matching over 10 bases. Germline V gene sequence: CDR1 LGHNA, CDR2 YSLEER. The CDR3 covers 18 residues. V lost 0 bases and J lost 7; bases outside the gene matches: 12. In nucleotides, the CDR3 is TGCGCCAGCAGCCAAGAACTTGTGGCTAGCGGGAGAGTAAATGAGCAGTTCTTC. Its translation: CASSQELVASGRVNEQFF.

The chain couples TRBV18 to TRBJ1-1; TRBD1 agrees at 7 bases. Germline loops: CDR1 KGHSH, CDR2 LQKENI. V lost 2 bases, J lost 8 bases, and 5 bases stayed unmatched. The CDR3 runs 13 residues. This CDR3 is CASSPDLDREAFF. The CDR3 DNA reads as TGTGCCAGCTCACCAGACTTGGACAGGGAAGCTTTCTTT. Complete variable domain (other parts from reference TRBV18 and TRBJ1-1): NAGVMQNPRHLVRRRGQEARLRCSPMKGHSHVYWYRQLPEEGLKFMVYLQKENIIDESGMPKERFSAEFPKEGPSILRIQQVVRGDSAAYFCASSPDLDREAFFGQGTRLTVV.

CDR3 DNA: TGTGCCAGCAGTTTCAGGGGCGGAAACTACAATGAGCAGTTCTTC. Its protein product is CASSFRGGNYNEQFF. This sequence joins TRBV27 and TRBJ2-1, with D possibly matching TRBD1 (6 bases). Trimming took 3 bases from V and 3 from J, leaving 12 bases between them. The CDR3 runs 15 residues. The germline V gene has CDR1 MNHEY and CDR2 SMNVEV (reference sequence).

The rearrangement joins TRBV28 to TRBJ2-3; 9 bases line up with TRBD1. Germline-derived CDR1 and CDR2 are MDHEN and SYDVKM. J was trimmed by 4 bases and V by 6 bases; bases with no gene match: 11. The CDR3 has 16 amino acids. The CDR3 here is CASSPYGTGRSDTQYF. The CDR3 nucleotides are TGTGCCAGCAGCCCCTACGGGACAGGGAGATCAGATACGCAGTATTTT.

The V gene is TRBV4-1, the J gene TRBJ2-5, with a tentative D call TRBD1 (5 bases). CDR3 length: 13 amino acids. V was trimmed by 1 base and J by 2 bases, leaving 5 bases between them. The germline gives CDR1 MGHRA, CDR2 YSYEKL. CDR3 DNA sequence: TGCGCCAGCAGCCAAGGACAGCAAGAGACCCAGTACTTC. Translation: CASSQGQQETQYF.

This chain joins TRBV5-1 and TRBJ2-5; D is undetermined. In germline, CDR1 is SGHRS, CDR2 YFSETQ. CDR3 length equals 13 residues. Trimming left V 1 base short and J 3 bases short, with 7 bases between. The CDR3 loop is CASSLSVKETQYF. DNA of the CDR3: TGCGCCAGCAGCTTGTCAGTAAAAGAGACCCAGTACTTC.

This chain uses TRBV9 with TRBJ2-2; 8 bases map to TRBD1. Germline V gene lookup returns CDR1 SGDLS and CDR2 YYNGEE. The V gene end was trimmed by 1 base and the J gene end by 4 bases; junction bases not matched to a gene: 9. There are 17 residues in the CDR3. The DNA of the CDR3 is TGTGCCAGCAGCGTACCCAACGGACAGGGATTCACCGGGGAGCTGTTTTTT. It encodes CASSVPNGQGFTGELFF.

A few counts support this clone. This chain's CDR3 is CASSSGLNEKLFF. In DNA, the CDR3 is TGTGCCAGCAGCTCGGGGCTGAATGAAAAACTGTTTTTT. The chain links TRBV11-2 to TRBJ1-4; D possibly corresponds to TRBD1 (5 bases). The CDR3 extends over 13 amino acids. CDR1 SGHAT and CDR2 FQNNGV come from the germline V gene. V was clipped by 4 bases and J by 5 bases, with 8 bases between them. Complete variable domain (other parts from reference TRBV11-2 and TRBJ1-4): EAGVAQSPRYKIIEKRQSVAFWCNPISGHATLYWYQQILGQGPKLLIQFQNNGVVDDSQLPKDRFSAERLKGVDSTLKIQPAKLEDSAVYLCASSSGLNEKLFFGSGTQLSVL.

This chain links TRBV6-1 with TRBJ2-1; D may be TRBD2 (6 bases). The CDR3 has 15 residues. Between the trimmed V and J ends, which lost 4 bases and 2 bases, there was a span of 12 bases. Germline lookup yields CDR1 MNHNS and CDR2 SASEGT. This CDR3 is CASSVRREAYNEQFF. The CDR3 nucleotides read TGTGCCAGCAGTGTTCGGCGGGAAGCCTACAATGAGCAGTTCTTC.

DNA for the CDR3: TGTGCCAGCAGCCAAGAAGGAAAAGGGAGGACTGAAGCTTTCTTT. Protein sequence: CASSQEGKGRTEAFF. The V call is TRBV4-2, the J call TRBJ1-1; D not resolved. Germline assignment: CDR1 LGHNA and CDR2 YNFKEQ. The CDR3 is 15 residues long. Deletions cut 0 bases from V and 5 bases from J, with 13 bases between.

The V and J genes are TRBV14 and TRBJ2-5; a possible D gene is TRBD1 (5 bases). This CDR3 spans 13 amino acids. V was shortened by 0 bases and J by 7 bases, with 9 bases between the two germline ends. The germline gives CDR1 SGHDN, CDR2 FVKESK. The CDR3 nucleotides are TGTGCCAGCAGCCAAGATTTAAGGGGGACCCAGTACTTC. Translating it yields CASSQDLRGTQYF.

The rearrangement uses TRBV9 and TRBJ2-1; D gene uncertain. V shed 1 base and J shed 3 bases, with 14 bases lying between them. Looked up from germline, CDR1 is SGDLS and CDR2 is YYNGEE. This CDR3 spans 16 amino acids. The CDR3 bases are TGTGCCAGCAGCGTATCATCTCGCGCCCGCTACAATGAGCAGTTCTTC. Translation gives CASSVSSRARYNEQFF.

The rearrangement links TRBV5-4 to TRBJ1-2, with no clear D. V lost 0 bases to trimming and J lost 2 bases, with 11 bases between them. This CDR3 spans 15 amino acids. The germline V gene encodes CDR1 SGHNT and CDR2 YYREEE (reference sequence). The CDR3 spells CASSLARQANYGYTF. CDR3 nucleotides: TGTGCCAGCAGCTTGGCGAGGCAGGCAAACTATGGCTACACCTTC.

The chain recombines TRBV28 with TRBJ2-3; no firm D call. This CDR3 has 15 residues. V was cut by 6 bases and J by 0 bases, with 13 bases left in between. Germline CDR1 and CDR2: MDHEN and SYDVKM. The CDR3: CASRFRHTSTDTQYF. CDR3 DNA: TGTGCCAGCAGATTTCGACACACTAGCACAGATACGCAGTATTTT.

The rearrangement joins TRBV6-6 to TRBJ1-2, with D possibly TRBD1 on 6 matching bases. Germline V CDR1 and CDR2: MNHNY, SVGAGI (reference sequence). Trimming left V 0 bases short and J 3 bases short, with 11 bases between. This CDR3 has 15 amino acids. The DNA of the CDR3 is TGTGCCAGCAGTTACTCGCGGGGGCGCGACTATGGCTACACCTTC. It yields the protein CASSYSRGRDYGYTF.

The chain links TRBV10-3 to TRBJ2-1, with 11 bases lining up with TRBD2. From germline, CDR1 is ENHRY and CDR2 SYGVKD. J gave up 4 bases and V 8 bases, and 10 bases lay outside the gene matches. CDR3 length equals 16 residues. The CDR3 coding sequence is TGTGCCATCGGGAAGGCACTAGCGGGAGAGTACAATGAGCAGTTCTTC. Amino acids: CAIGKALAGEYNEQFF.

The chain uses TRBV7-2 and TRBJ2-3; D tentatively fits TRBD1 or TRBD2 (5 bases each). This CDR3 comprises 13 residues. Trimming took 6 bases from V and 5 from J, leaving 12 bases between them. Germline V gene sequence: CDR1 SGHTA, CDR2 FQGNSA. Here the CDR3 reads CASSTGQGDTQYF. Written as DNA, the CDR3 is TGTGCCAGCAGTACGGGGCAGGGAGATACGCAGTATTTT.